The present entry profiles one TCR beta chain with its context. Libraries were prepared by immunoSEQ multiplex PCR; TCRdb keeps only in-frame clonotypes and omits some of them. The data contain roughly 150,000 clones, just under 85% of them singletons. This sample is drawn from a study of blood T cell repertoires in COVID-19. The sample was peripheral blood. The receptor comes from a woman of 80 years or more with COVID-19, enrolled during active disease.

The DNA for the CDR3 is TGTGCCAGCAGTTTAGGGAGGGGCGCGGGTGAAAAACTGTTTTTT. It specifies CASSLGRGAGEKLFF. The chain recombines TRBV27 with TRBJ1-4, with D maybe TRBD1 (5 bases). Germline lookup yields CDR1 MNHEY and CDR2 SMNVEV (reference sequence). Trimming removed 2 bases from V and 7 bases from J, with 14 bases in between. The CDR3 runs to 15 residues.